These 6 T cell receptor beta chains were sequenced from one sample in a study of T cell responses to AZD1222 COVID-19 vaccine (dated by TCRdb to about 2021). The sample's time point label is to be understood as: baseline before first vaccination. The library was made by the immunoSEQ multiplex PCR assay. This is the immuneACCESS table as TCRdb keeps it, with only in-frame sequences that have V and J called. A part of the clones is gone; compared with another copy, unresolved V genes explain less than half, and the rest is unexplained. Present in this sample are over 100,000 clones, 70% to 90% of which were seen just once. Clones ranked in the top ten supply around 5.1% of the sample. This specimen consisted of peripheral blood, obtained on day 0 of AZD1222 vaccination. The source of these receptors is an adult in good health.

The rearrangement joins TRBV5-4 to TRBJ2-5, with 13 bases fitting TRBD2. CDR1 is SGHNT, CDR2 YYREEE, per germline (reference sequence). This CDR3 comprises 16 residues. Germline trimming cut 4 bases from V and 5 bases from J; bases unmatched to any gene: 8. CDR3 sequence (DNA): TGTGCCAGCAGCGCAGCCGGGACTAGCGGGATGGAGACCCAGTACTTC. The encoded protein is CASSAAGTSGMETQYF.

The rearrangement uses TRBV3-1 (or the pseudogene TRBV3-2) and TRBJ2-5, with 7 bases identical to TRBD1. This CDR3 has 16 amino acids. Germline V gene data show CDR1 as LGHDT and CDR2 as YNNKEL (reference sequence). Trimming at V came to 3 bases and at J to 0 bases, leaving 7 bases not matched to a gene. Written as DNA, the CDR3 is TGTGCCAGCAGCCAGAGACGACAGGGTAACCAAGAGACCCAGTACTTC. This sequence encodes CASSQRRQGNQETQYF.

The V and J genes are TRBV5-1 and TRBJ1-4; 7 bases are shared with TRBD1. Germline CDR1 reads SGHRS; CDR2 reads YFSETQ. The CDR3 extends over 13 amino acids. Trimming cost V 4 bases and J 12 bases; bases outside gene matches: 9. CDR3 bases: TGCGCCAGCAGCCCACTTCGACAGGGTCAACTGTTTTTT. Translating gives CASSPLRQGQLFF.

The chain combines TRBV4-2 with TRBJ1-2; D call uncertain. CDR3 length: 16 residues. The V gene lost 0 bases and the J gene lost 0 bases, with 11 bases spanning the gap. Germline CDR1 is LGHNA and CDR2 is YNFKEQ. The CDR3 loop reads CASSQDLQNPNYGYTF. The DNA for the CDR3 is TGTGCCAGCAGCCAAGATCTGCAAAATCCTAACTATGGCTACACCTTC.

The gene calls are TRBV18 and TRBJ1-2; D gene unclear. The CDR3 runs 14 residues. The germline CDR1 and CDR2 sequences are KGHSH and LQKENI. V was shortened by 3 bases and J by 3 bases, with 11 bases between the two germline ends. This chain's CDR3 is CASSPQVTYYGYTF. The CDR3 nucleotides read TGTGCCAGCTCACCTCAGGTGACTTACTATGGCTACACCTTC.

The rearrangement uses TRBV30 and TRBJ2-7; TRBD1 agrees at 7 bases. V lost 0 bases to trimming and J lost 1 base; unmatched junction nucleotides: 3. CDR1 is GTSNPN and CDR2 is SVGIG in the germline V gene (reference sequence). CDR3 size: 14 residues. CDR3 sequence reads: CAWSVSGGSYEQYF. The DNA for the CDR3 is TGTGCCTGGAGTGTCTCAGGGGGTTCCTACGAGCAGTACTTC.